This T cell receptor beta chain was sequenced in a study of response to subunit inactivated influenza vaccine. Findings and limits, study-wide: There was a suggestion from the authors that each seasonal influenza vaccination recruits few new T cells.

Trimming stripped 0 bases from V and 4 bases from J, with 13 bases between. This CDR3 is built from 16 residues. CDR1 is MGHRA, CDR2 YSYEKL, per germline. As regards this clonotype: Its antigen is as yet unknown.

MiXCR, applied by TCRdb to the RT-PCR reads, yields one record per CDR3 protein. The sample holds 800,000 or so distinct CDR3 sequences, around 21% seen once. The gene calls are TRBV4-1 and TRBJ2-1, with D possibly matching TRBD2 (6 bases). This sequence was found in a man aged 50 to 59 who received an inactivated influenza vaccine. Here the sequenced sample was PBMCs from blood, taken around 5 days after vaccination. This CDR3 reads CASSQEYSGPYNEQFF. The CDR3 coding sequence is TGCGCCAGCAGCCAAGAATACAGCGGGCCATACAATGAGCAGTTCTTC.